The 11 T cell receptor beta chains presented below share a single source sample, sequenced in a study of blood T cell repertoires in COVID-19. TCRdb's copy holds only in-frame clones and misses some; the assay was immunoSEQ multiplex PCR. Of about half a million clones in the sample, approximately 85% are singletons; the top ten hold roughly 3.2%. Sequences were obtained from peripheral blood. The receptors derive from a human donor in a cohort sampled during active COVID-19.

The table lists this clone with a count of one. The rearrangement links TRBV19 to TRBJ1-2; D gene ambiguous. With 3 bases removed from V and 8 bases from J, the gap between germline ends came to 10 bases. CDR1 is LNHDA and CDR2 is SQIVND in the germline V gene (reference sequence). The CDR3 contains 12 residues. Here the CDR3 reads CASSMAGLGYTF. In nucleotides, the CDR3 is TGTGCCAGTAGTATGGCGGGATTGGGCTACACCTTC. Complete variable domain (other parts from reference TRBV19 and TRBJ1-2): DGGITQSPKYLFRKEGQNVTLSCEQNLNHDAMYWYRQDPGQGLRLIYYSQIVNDFQKGDIAEGYSVSREKKESFPLTVTSAQKNPTAFYLCASSMAGLGYTFGSGTRLTVV.

The chain is built from TRBV13 and TRBJ2-5; TRBD2 matches at 9 bases. There are 15 residues in the CDR3. The J segment lost 4 bases and the V segment lost 3 bases, leaving 6 bases of the junction unmatched. CDR1 is PRHDT and CDR2 is FYEKMQ in the germline V gene (reference sequence). The CDR3 sequence is CASSLCGGAGETQYF. CDR3 nucleotide sequence: TGTGCCAGCAGCTTGTGCGGGGGGGCGGGAGAGACCCAGTACTTC.

V usage is TRBV5-6 and J usage is TRBJ2-3, with 7 bases fitting TRBD2. Germline assignment: CDR1 SGHDT and CDR2 YYEEEE. This CDR3 is built from 17 residues. The J segment lost 0 bases and the V segment lost 4 bases, leaving 11 bases of the junction unmatched. The CDR3 protein is CASSTLGGLGSTDTQYF. The DNA for the CDR3 is TGTGCCAGCAGCACCCTGGGAGGGCTGGGTAGCACAGATACGCAGTATTTT.

The J gene is TRBJ1-5, the V gene TRBV7-2; D might be TRBD1 (6 bases). Looked up from germline, CDR1 is SGHTA and CDR2 is FQGNSA. Trimming removed 1 base at V and 3 bases at J, with 10 bases between. The CDR3 loop spans 15 amino acids. In nucleotides, the CDR3 is TGTGCCAGCAGCTTAGAACAGGGACCCAATCAGCCCCAGCATTTT. It encodes CASSLEQGPNQPQHF.

The CDR3 nucleotides read TGTGCCAGCACCTTGACAGGGGAGAGCACTGAAGCTTTCTTT. It specifies CASTLTGESTEAFF. V usage is TRBV7-9 and J usage is TRBJ1-1; 8 bases align to TRBD1. CDR1 and CDR2 from the germline V gene are SEHNR and FQNEAQ (reference sequence). Trimming took 7 bases from V and 4 from J; bases not matched to a gene: 8. The CDR3 runs 14 residues.

V usage is TRBV7-6 and J usage is TRBJ1-1, with D hard to call. This CDR3 region has 13 residues. Germline CDR1 reads SGHVS; CDR2 reads FNYEAQ. V was clipped by 3 bases and J by 4 bases, with 9 bases between them. The CDR3 bases are TGTGCCAGCAGCTTCTCGGCGGGCACTGAAGCTTTCTTT. It yields the protein CASSFSAGTEAFF. Based on the CDR3 plus reference TRBV7-6 and TRBJ1-1, the full variable domain is GAGVSQSPRYKVTKRGQDVALRCDPISGHVSLYWYRQALGQGPEFLTYFNYEAQQDKSGLPNDRFSAERPEGSISTLTIQRTEQRDSAMYRCASSFSAGTEAFFGQGTRLTVV.

The chain is built from TRBV7-2 and TRBJ2-5; possible D gene TRBD1, 6 bases. V lost 4 bases and J lost 4, with 16 bases in between. From germline, CDR1 is SGHTA and CDR2 FQGNSA. CDR3 length equals 15 residues. The CDR3 DNA sequence: TGTGCCAGCAGCTCAACTCACAGGGCTGGAGAGACCCAGTACTTC. It is translated as CASSSTHRAGETQYF.

The chain has TRBV7-8 and TRBJ1-6, with 10 bases that match TRBD1. The CDR3 is 20 amino acids. The germline V gene has CDR1 SGHVS and CDR2 FQNEAQ. V gave up 4 bases and J gave up 3 bases; unmatched junction bases: 15. In DNA form, the CDR3 reads TGTGCCAGCAGCTCCCTCGGACAGGGGGTCGGAGGGAGCTATAATTCACCCCTCCACTTT. This codes for CASSSLGQGVGGSYNSPLHF.

This clone turned up a few times. The CDR3 region has the DNA TGTGCCAGCACTAGCGGGAGGGGAAACACCGGGGAGCTGTTTTTT. Translation gives CASTSGRGNTGELFF. The chain is built from TRBV6-5 and TRBJ2-2; the match to TRBD2 covers 12 bases. V shed 7 bases and J 2 bases; nucleotides not matched to a gene: 2. The germline gives CDR1 MNHEY, CDR2 SVGAGI. This CDR3 has 15 amino acids.

V gene TRBV30 combines with J gene TRBJ1-1; unclear D gene. V was shortened by 4 bases and J by 4 bases, with 13 bases between the two germline ends. The germline gives CDR1 GTSNPN, CDR2 SVGIG (reference sequence). The CDR3 loop spans 13 amino acids. This CDR3 reads CAWIPRVFTEAFF. CDR3 bases: TGTGCCTGGATCCCGAGGGTCTTCACTGAAGCTTTCTTT. The full variable domain, rest sourced from reference TRBV30 and TRBJ1-1, is SQTIHQWPATLVQPVGSPLSLECTVEGTSNPNLYWYRQAAGRGLQLLFYSVGIGQISSEVPQNLSASRPQDRQFILSSKKLLLSDSGFYLCAWIPRVFTEAFFGQGTRLTVV.

The rearrangement links TRBV7-2 to TRBJ2-7; D is perhaps TRBD2 (8 bases). Deletions cut 5 bases from V and 2 bases from J, with 22 bases between. CDR3 length equals 17 residues. The germline V gene encodes CDR1 SGHTA and CDR2 FQGNSA. The CDR3 sequence is CASSTRPGGTATYEQYF. CDR3 DNA sequence: TGTGCCAGCAGCACCCGACCGGGGGGGACAGCAACCTACGAGCAGTACTTC.